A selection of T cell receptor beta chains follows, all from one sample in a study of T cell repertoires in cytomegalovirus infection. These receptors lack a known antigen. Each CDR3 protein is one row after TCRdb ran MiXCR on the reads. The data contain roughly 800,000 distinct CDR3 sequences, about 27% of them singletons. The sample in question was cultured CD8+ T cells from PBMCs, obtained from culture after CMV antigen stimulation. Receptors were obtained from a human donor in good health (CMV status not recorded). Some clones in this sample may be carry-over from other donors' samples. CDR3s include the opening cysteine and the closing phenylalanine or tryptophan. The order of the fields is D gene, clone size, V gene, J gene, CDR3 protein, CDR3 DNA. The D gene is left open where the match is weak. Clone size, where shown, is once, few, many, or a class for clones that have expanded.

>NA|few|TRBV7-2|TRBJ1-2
CASSPVSLNYGYTF
TGTGCCAGCAGCCCCGTTTCACTAAACTATGGCTACACCTTC
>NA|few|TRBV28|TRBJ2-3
CASSPQTVRTDTQYF
TGTGCCAGCAGCCCTCAGACAGTGCGCACAGATACGCAGTATTTT
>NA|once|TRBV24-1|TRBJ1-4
CATSGGSATNEKLFF
TGTGCCACCAGTGGAGGGTCAGCAACTAATGAAAAACTGTTTTTT
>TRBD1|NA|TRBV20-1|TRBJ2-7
CSVRTGSYEQYF
TGCAGTGTAAGGACAGGGTCCTACGAGCAGTACTTC
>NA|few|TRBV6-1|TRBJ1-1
CASSEYRLGFTEAFF
TGTGCCAGCAGTGAATATCGGTTGGGGTTCACTGAAGCTTTCTTT
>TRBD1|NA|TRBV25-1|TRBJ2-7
CAVGQGSSYEQYF
TGTGCCGTGGGACAGGGGAGCTCCTACGAGCAGTACTTC
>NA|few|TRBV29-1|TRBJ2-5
CSVEGITGSQETQYF
TGCAGCGTTGAAGGCATTACAGGATCCCAAGAGACCCAGTACTTC
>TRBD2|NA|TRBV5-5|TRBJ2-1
CASSWTSGENEQFF
TGTGCCAGCAGCTGGACTAGCGGGGAAAATGAGCAGTTCTTC
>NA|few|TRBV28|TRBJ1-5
CASSPRGENQPQHF
TGTGCCAGCAGCCCCCGAGGGGAGAATCAGCCCCAGCATTTT
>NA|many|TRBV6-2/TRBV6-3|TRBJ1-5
CASSYSSGEDQPQHF
TGTGCCAGCAGTTACTCGAGCGGGGAAGACCAGCCCCAGCATTTT
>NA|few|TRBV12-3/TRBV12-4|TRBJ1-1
CASTHLDTEAFF
TGTGCCAGCACCCATCTGGACACTGAAGCTTTCTTT
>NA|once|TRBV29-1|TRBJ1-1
CSVEGGEVVSTEAFF
TGCAGCGTTGAAGGGGGAGAGGTAGTGTCTACTGAAGCTTTCTTT
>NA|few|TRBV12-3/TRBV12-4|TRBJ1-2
CASSLALRGYGYTF
TGTGCCAGCAGTTTAGCGCTGAGGGGGTATGGCTACACCTTC
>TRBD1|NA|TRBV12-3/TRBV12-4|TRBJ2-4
CPSSFRTGRENIQYF
TGTCCCAGCAGTTTCCGGACAGGGAGAGAAAACATTCAGTACTTC
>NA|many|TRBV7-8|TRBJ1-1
CASSFPGRGIPEAFF
TGTGCCAGCAGCTTCCCAGGCAGGGGAATCCCTGAAGCTTTCTTT
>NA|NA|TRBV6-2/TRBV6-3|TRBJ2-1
CASRYRDRSYNEQFF
TGTGCCAGCAGATACAGGGACCGCTCCTACAATGAGCAGTTCTTC
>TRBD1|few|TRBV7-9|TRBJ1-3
CASSLNPGQLPSGNTIYF
TGTGCCAGCAGCTTAAACCCGGGACAGCTACCCTCTGGAAACACCATATATTTT
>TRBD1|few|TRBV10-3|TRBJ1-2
CAIRYYTGTGDGYTF
TGTGCCATCCGGTATTATACCGGGACAGGGGATGGCTACACCTTC
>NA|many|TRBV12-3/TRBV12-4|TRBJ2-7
CASSAGYEQYF
TGTGCCAGCAGCGCCGGTTACGAGCAGTACTTC
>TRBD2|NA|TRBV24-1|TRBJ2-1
CATSPREGYNEQFF
TGTGCCACCAGTCCCCGGGAGGGATACAATGAGCAGTTCTTC
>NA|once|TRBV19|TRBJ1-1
CASSINFLNTEAFF
TGTGCCAGTAGTATTAATTTTTTGAACACTGAAGCTTTCTTT
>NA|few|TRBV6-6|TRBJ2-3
CASSYSWGSSTDTQYF
TGTGCCAGCAGTTACTCCTGGGGCAGCAGCACAGATACGCAGTATTTT
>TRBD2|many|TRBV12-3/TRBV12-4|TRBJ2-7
CASSPGRFEQYF
TGTGCCAGCAGTCCCGGGAGGTTCGAGCAGTACTTC
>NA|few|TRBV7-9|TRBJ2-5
CASSGTGAQETQYF
TGTGCCAGCAGCGGGACCGGGGCCCAAGAGACCCAGTACTTC
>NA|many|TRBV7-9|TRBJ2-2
CASSPRGQAHTGELFF
TGTGCCAGCAGCCCCCGAGGGCAGGCCCACACCGGGGAGCTGTTTTTT
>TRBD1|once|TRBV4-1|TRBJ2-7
CASSPAGTVYEQYF
TGTGCCAGCAGCCCAGCCGGGACAGTCTACGAGCAGTACTTC
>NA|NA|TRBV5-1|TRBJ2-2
CASRGGLDNTGELFF
TGCGCCAGCAGAGGGGGGCTAGATAACACCGGGGAGCTGTTTTTT
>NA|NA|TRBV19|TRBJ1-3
CASSIEGWSSGNTIYF
TGTGCCAGTAGTATAGAGGGATGGTCCTCTGGAAACACCATATATTTT
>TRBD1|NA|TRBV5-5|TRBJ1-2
CASSLGQPGQGSPFDGYTF
TGTGCCAGCAGCTTGGGTCAGCCGGGACAGGGATCCCCCTTTGATGGCTACACCTTC
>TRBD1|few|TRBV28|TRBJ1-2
CASSLGRNRGRGNGYTF
TGTGCCAGCAGTTTAGGAAGAAACAGGGGAAGGGGTAATGGCTACACCTTC
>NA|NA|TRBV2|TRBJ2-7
CASMDPTRGAYEQYF
TGTGCCAGCATGGACCCAACTCGGGGTGCCTACGAGCAGTACTTC
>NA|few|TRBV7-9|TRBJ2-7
CASSPGKQGSRNEQYF
TGTGCCAGCAGCCCGGGGAAGCAGGGGAGTAGGAACGAGCAGTACTTC
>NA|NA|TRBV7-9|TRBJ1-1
CASSEGAGATLEAFF
TGTGCCAGCAGCGAAGGGGCAGGGGCGACTTTGGAAGCTTTCTTT
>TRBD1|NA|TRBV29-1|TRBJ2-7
CSAGTGANAYEQYF
TGCAGCGCCGGGACAGGAGCCAATGCTTACGAGCAGTACTTC
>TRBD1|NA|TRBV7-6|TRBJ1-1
CASTALTGEGTEAFF
TGTGCCAGCACCGCCCTCACAGGGGAAGGAACTGAAGCTTTCTTT
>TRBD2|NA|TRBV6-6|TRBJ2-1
CASVTSSEGDEQFF
TGTGCCAGCGTGACTAGCTCGGAAGGGGATGAGCAGTTCTTC
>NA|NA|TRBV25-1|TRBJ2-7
CASSDRGVYDEQYF
TGTGCCAGCAGTGACCGAGGGGTGTACGACGAGCAGTACTTC
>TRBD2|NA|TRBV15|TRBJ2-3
CATAPRRDYTDTQYF
TGTGCCACCGCCCCTAGGAGGGACTACACAGATACGCAGTATTTT
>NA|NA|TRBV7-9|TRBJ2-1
CASSLPPGQQFF
TGTGCCAGCAGCCTCCCCCCGGGACAGCAGTTCTTC
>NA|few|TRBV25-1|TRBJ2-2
CASSEWGTGELFF
TGTGCCAGCAGTGAATGGGGAACCGGGGAGCTGTTTTTT
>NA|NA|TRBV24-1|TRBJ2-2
CATSDVRLSGGELFF
TGTGCCACCAGTGATGTAAGACTCTCTGGGGGGGAGCTGTTTTTT
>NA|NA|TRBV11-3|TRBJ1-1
CASSRTRNTEAFF
TGTGCCAGCAGCCGGACAAGAAACACTGAAGCTTTCTTT
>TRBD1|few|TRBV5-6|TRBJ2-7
CASSHGTGGPYEQYF
TGTGCCAGCAGCCACGGGACAGGGGGCCCCTACGAGCAGTACTTC
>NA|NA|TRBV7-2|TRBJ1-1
CASSLTSANTEAFF
TGTGCCAGCAGCTTAACCTCAGCGAACACTGAAGCTTTCTTT
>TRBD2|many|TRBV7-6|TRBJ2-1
CASSSWRGAGDEQFF
TGTGCCAGCAGCTCCTGGCGGGGGGCCGGGGATGAGCAGTTCTTC
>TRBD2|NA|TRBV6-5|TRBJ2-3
CASRTGLAGGREDTQYF
TGTGCCAGCAGAACGGGACTAGCGGGGGGGCGGGAAGATACGCAGTATTTT